A selection of T cell receptor beta chains follows, all from one sample in a study of T-cell memory formation after mild COVID-19. In TCRdb, the 5' RACE reads were re-called with MiXCR into one record per CDR3 protein. The repertoire has approximately 410,000 distinct CDR3 sequences, under 25% of them found once; the top ten carry under 15%. The sequenced material came from PBMCs or a T cell subset sorted from them (not recorded which). These receptors came from an adult woman who had mild COVID-19 (a few samples of this study predate the infection). Cell type and time point are not known. CDR3s include the opening cysteine and the closing phenylalanine or tryptophan. The D gene is left open where the match is weak.

v_gene	d_gene	j_gene	CDR3aa
TRBV10-3	TRBD2	TRBJ2-1	CAINSRGGYDEQFF
TRBV7-2	TRBD2	TRBJ2-3	CASSLSSGRGKDTQYF
TRBV24-1	TRBD1	TRBJ2-1	CATSDGGQGVRGNEQFF
TRBV7-2	TRBD2	TRBJ2-1	CASSLRLAGEAGYNEQFF
TRBV5-1	TRBD2	TRBJ2-4	CASSLSGTRAGNIQYF
TRBV4-1	-	TRBJ1-3	CASSHPTPSSGNTIYF
TRBV5-5	TRBD1	TRBJ1-2	CASSLPRQGQNYGYTF
TRBV7-9	-	TRBJ2-5	CASSLEGALKTQYF
TRBV19	-	TRBJ1-1	CASYQGWNTEAFF
TRBV7-9	-	TRBJ2-1	CASSLADYEQFF
TRBV6-6	-	TRBJ1-1	CASSYFGTQEVEAFF
TRBV6-5	-	TRBJ2-7	CASSTTGNYEQYF
TRBV12-3/TRBV12-4	-	TRBJ1-2	CASVSTGNGYTF
TRBV2	TRBD1	TRBJ2-7	CASERGPSGSYEQYF
TRBV10-3	-	TRBJ2-7	CAISESAQSSYEQYF
TRBV5-1	-	TRBJ1-1	CASSFLEENTEAFF
TRBV19	TRBD2	TRBJ2-1	CASSGGSYNEQFF
TRBV27	TRBD1	TRBJ2-5	CASSLGQGVGETQYF
TRBV15	-	TRBJ2-2	CATSMDTNTGELFF
TRBV4-2	TRBD2	TRBJ2-2	CASSRRLAGAGNTGELFF
TRBV20-1	TRBD1	TRBJ2-7	CSARTVQGALDEQYF
TRBV24-1	TRBD2	TRBJ2-7	CATSVREGEQYF